This T cell receptor beta chain came from a study of shared clonotypes between healthy human individuals. Germline CDR1 reads WSHSY; CDR2 reads SAAADI. The length of the CDR3 is 11 residues. With 6 bases removed from V and 7 bases from J, the gap between germline ends came to 9 bases. Naive CD8 populations comprised CD45RO-negative cells positively selected for CCR7, excluding terminally differentiated effector memory CD45RA+ cells. The protocol was immunoSEQ multiplex PCR, while the TCRdb copy is restricted to in-frame clones and leaves out a portion. The repertoire consists of about 2.1 million clones, with about 93% occurring once and the leading ten covering more than 1.5%.

Sequencing was carried out using naive CD8+ T cells from PBMCs. The source of this sequence is a young man in good health. Some clones in this sample may be carry-over from other donors' samples. The genes are TRBV10-2 and TRBJ2-5; D tentatively reads TRBD1 or TRBD2 (5 bases each). This chain's CDR3 is CASSGAGTQYF. DNA for the CDR3: TGCGCCAGCAGCGGGGCGGGGACCCAGTACTTC.